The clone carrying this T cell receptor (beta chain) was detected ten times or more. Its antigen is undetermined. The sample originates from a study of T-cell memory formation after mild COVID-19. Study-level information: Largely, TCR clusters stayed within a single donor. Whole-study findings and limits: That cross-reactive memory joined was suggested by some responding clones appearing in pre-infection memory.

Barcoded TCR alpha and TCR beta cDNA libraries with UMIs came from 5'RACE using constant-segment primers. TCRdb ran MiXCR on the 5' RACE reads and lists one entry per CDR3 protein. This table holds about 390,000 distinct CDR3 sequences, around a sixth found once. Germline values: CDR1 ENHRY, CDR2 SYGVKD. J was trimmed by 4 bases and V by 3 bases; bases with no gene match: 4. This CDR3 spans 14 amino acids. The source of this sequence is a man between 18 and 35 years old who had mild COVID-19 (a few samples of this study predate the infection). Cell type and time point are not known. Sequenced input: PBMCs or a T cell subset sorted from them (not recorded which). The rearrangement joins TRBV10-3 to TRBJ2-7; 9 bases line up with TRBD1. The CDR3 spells CAISDPGTGYEQYF. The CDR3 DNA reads TGTGCCATCAGTGACCCAGGGACAGGGTACGAGCAGTACTTC.